This T cell receptor beta chain was retrieved from a study of T cells in Graves' hyperthyroidism and ophthalmopathy. This clonotype was picked up many times. Antigen: not known. Study results and limitations: Model predictions of ophthalmopathy came a median 6.5 months before onset.

The V gene lost 0 bases and the J gene lost 6 bases, with 9 bases spanning the gap. CDR1 SGDLS and CDR2 YYNGEE come from the germline V gene. The CDR3 totals 13 residues. The diagnoses drew upon clinical symptoms, serum thyroxine and TRAb, thyroid ultrasound and orbital computed tomography. RNA transcripts gave rise to amplified TCR beta CDR3 regions. During a first-round RT-PCR of the TCR CDR3, the HTBI primer set was used. TCRdb analysed the multiplex PCR reads with MiXCR anew, one entry per CDR3 protein. The sample includes nearly 750,000 distinct CDR3 sequences, roughly a third of them seen just once.

This sequence joins TRBV9 and TRBJ1-1; D not certain. The clonotype comes from a woman aged 40 to 50 with Graves' hyperthyroidism. The sample was blood. CDR3 amino acids: CASSVEWGAEAFF. In nucleotides, the CDR3 is TGTGCCAGCAGCGTAGAATGGGGAGCTGAAGCTTTCTTT.